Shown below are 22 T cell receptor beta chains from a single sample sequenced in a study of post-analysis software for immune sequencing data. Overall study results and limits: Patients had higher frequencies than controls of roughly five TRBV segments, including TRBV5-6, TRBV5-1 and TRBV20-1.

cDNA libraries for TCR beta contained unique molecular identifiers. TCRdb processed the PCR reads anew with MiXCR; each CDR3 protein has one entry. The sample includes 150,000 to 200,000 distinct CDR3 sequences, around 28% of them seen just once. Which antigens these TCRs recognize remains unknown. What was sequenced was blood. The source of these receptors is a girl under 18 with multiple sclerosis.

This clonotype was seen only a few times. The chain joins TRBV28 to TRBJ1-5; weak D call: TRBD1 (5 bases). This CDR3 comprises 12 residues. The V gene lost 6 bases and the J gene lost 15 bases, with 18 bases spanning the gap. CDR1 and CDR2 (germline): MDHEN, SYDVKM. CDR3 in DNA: TGTGCCAGCAGCCGTCGGGACCGCCGGGCGCATTTT. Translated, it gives CASSRRDRRAHF.

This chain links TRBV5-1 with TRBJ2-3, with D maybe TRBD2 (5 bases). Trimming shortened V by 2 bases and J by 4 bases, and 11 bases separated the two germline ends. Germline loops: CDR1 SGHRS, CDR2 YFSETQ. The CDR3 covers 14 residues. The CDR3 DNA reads TGCGCCAGCAGCTTAGGAGGCTCCTCAGATACGCAGTATTTT. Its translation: CASSLGGSSDTQYF.

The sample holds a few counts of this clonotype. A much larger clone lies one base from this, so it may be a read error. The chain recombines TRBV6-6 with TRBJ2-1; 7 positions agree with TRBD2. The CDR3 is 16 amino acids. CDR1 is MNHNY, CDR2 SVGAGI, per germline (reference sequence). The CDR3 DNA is TGTGCCAGCAGTCACTTCGCGGGAGTCTCCAACAATGAGCAGTTCTTC. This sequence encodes CASSHFAGVSNNEQFF.

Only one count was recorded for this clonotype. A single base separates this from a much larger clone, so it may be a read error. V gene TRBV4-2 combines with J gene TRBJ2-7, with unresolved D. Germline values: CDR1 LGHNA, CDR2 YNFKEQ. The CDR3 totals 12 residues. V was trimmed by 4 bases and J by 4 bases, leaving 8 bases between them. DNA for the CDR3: TGTGCCAGCAGCCGAGATGTATACGAGCAGTACTTC. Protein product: CASSRDVYEQYF.

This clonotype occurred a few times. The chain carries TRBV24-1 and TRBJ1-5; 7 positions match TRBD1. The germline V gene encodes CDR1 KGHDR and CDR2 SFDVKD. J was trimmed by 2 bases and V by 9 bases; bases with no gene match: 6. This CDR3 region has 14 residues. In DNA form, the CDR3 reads TGTGCCACCTCGACAGGGTTTGGCAATCAGCCCCAGCATTTT. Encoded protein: CATSTGFGNQPQHF.

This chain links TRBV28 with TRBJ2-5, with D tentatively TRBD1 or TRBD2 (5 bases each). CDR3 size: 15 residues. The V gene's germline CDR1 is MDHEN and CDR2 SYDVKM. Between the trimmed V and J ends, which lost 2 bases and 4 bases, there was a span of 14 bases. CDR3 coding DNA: TGTGCCAGCAGTTTACCGAGGGGAGTAGGAGAGACCCAGTACTTC. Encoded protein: CASSLPRGVGETQYF.

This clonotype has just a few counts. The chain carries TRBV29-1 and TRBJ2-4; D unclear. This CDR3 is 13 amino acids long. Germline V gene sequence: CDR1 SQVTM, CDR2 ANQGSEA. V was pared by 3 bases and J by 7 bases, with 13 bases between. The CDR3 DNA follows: TGCAGCGTTGAGGCAGGCCTTCGGAACATTCAGTACTTC. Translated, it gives CSVEAGLRNIQYF.

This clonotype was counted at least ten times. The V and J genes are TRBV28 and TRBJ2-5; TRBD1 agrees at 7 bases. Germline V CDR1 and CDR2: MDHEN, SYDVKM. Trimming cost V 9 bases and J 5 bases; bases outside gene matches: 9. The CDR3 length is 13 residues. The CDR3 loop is CASLRTGTETQYF. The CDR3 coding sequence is TGTGCCAGTCTAAGGACAGGCACCGAGACCCAGTACTTC.

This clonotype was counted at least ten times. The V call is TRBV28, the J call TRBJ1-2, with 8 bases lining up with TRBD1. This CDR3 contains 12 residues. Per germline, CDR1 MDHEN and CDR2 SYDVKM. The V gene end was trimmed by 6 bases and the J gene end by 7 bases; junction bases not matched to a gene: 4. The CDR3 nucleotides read TGTGCCAGCAGCGGGGACAGGCTTGGCTACACCTTC. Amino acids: CASSGDRLGYTF.

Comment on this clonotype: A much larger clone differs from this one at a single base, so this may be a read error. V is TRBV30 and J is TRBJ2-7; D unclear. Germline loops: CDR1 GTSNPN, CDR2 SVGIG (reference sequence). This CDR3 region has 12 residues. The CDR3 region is CAWSEWNYERYF. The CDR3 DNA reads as TGTGCCTGGAGTGAATGGAACTACGAGCGGTACTTC.

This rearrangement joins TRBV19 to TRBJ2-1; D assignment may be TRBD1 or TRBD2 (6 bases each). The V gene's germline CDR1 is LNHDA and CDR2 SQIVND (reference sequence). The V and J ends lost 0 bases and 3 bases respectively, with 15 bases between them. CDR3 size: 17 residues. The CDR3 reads CASSIDRGPSSYNEQFF. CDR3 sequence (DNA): TGTGCCAGTAGTATAGATCGGGGGCCTAGCAGCTACAATGAGCAGTTCTTC.

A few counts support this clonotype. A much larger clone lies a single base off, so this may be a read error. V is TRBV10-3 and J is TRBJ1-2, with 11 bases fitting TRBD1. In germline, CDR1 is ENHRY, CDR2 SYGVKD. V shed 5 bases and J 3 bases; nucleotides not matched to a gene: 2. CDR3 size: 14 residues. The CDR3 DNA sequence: TGTGCCATCAGTAGGGACAGGGGGGACTATGGCTACACCTTC. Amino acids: CAISRDRGDYGYTF.

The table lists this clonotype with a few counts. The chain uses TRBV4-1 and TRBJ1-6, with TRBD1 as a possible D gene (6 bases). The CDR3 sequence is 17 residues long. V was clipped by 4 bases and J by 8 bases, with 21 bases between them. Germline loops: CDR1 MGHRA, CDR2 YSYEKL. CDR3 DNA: TGCGCCAGCAGCCTACTCTCCTCGGCAGGGGTAGATTCACCCCTCCACTTT. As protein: CASSLLSSAGVDSPLHF.

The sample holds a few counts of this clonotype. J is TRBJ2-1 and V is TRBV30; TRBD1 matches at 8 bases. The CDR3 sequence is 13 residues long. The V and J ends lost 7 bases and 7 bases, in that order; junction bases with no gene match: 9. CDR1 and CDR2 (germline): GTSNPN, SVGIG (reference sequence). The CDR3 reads CAFPGTGLNEQFF. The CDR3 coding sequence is TGTGCCTTCCCCGGGACAGGATTAAATGAGCAGTTCTTC.

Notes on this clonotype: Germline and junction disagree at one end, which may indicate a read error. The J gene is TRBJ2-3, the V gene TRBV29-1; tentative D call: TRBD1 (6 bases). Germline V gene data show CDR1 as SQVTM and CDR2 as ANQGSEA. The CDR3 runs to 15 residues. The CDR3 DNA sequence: TGCAGCGTTGAAGAAAGGGGGTCACCCACAGATGCGCAGTATTTT. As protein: CSVEERGSPTDAQYF.

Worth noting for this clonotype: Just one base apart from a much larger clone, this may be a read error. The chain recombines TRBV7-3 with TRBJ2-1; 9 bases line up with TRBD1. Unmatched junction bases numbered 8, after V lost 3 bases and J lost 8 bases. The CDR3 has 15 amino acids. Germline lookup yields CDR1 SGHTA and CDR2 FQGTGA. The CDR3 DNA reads TGTGCCAGCAGCTTGAGGGACAGGGTTGAGTATGAGCAGTTCTTC. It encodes CASSLRDRVEYEQFF.

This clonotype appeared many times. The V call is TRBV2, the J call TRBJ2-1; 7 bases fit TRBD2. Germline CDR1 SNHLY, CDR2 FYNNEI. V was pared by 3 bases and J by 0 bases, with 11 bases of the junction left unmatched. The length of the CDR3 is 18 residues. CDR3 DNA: TGTGCCAGCAGTGAGCCCTTGCTAGCGGTGAGCTCCTACAATGAGCAGTTCTTC. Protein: CASSEPLLAVSSYNEQFF.

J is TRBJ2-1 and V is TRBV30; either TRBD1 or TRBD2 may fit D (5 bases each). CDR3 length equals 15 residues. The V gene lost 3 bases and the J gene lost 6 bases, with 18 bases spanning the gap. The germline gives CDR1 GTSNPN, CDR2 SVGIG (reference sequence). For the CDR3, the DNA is TGTGCCTGGAGCGTAGCGTCAGGGCCGGGCAATGAGCAGTTCTTC. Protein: CAWSVASGPGNEQFF.

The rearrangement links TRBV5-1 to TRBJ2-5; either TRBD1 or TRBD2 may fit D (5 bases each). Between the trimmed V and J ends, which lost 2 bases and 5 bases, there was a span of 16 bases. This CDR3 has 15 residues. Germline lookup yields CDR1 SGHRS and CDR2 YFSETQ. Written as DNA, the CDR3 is TGCGCCAGCAGCTTCGGGACGGTGTCTCGCGAGACCCAGTACTTC. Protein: CASSFGTVSRETQYF.

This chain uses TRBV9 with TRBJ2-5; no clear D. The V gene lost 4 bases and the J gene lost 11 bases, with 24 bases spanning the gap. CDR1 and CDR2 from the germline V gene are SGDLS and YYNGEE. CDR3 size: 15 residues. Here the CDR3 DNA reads TGTGCCAGCAGCCAGGACCCTCCTATTTACAATGAGCAGTACTTC. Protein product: CASSQDPPIYNEQYF.

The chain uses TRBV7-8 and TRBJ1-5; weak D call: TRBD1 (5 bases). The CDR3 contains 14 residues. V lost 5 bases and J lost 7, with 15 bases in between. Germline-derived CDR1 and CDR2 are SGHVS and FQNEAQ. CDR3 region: CASSPGGEEQPQHF. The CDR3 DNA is TGTGCCAGCAGCCCGGGGGGGGAGGAGCAGCCCCAGCATTTT.

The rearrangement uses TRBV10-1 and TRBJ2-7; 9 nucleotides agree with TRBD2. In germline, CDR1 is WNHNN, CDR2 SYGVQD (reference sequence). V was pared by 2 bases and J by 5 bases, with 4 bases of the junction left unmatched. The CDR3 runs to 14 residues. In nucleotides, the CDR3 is TGCGCCAGCAGTGAGAGTAGCGGGAGTGACGAGCAGTACTTC. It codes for CASSESSGSDEQYF.